This is a list of T cell receptor beta chains from one sample in a study of long-term antiretroviral therapy in people with HIV. Here immunoSEQ multiplex PCR was the method, and the copy in TCRdb shows in-frame clones only, minus some. The sample holds 35,000 to 45,000 clones, 75% to 90% seen once. Sequencing was performed on unsorted PBMCs, taken 2.2 years after starting antiretroviral therapy. The receptor set was obtained from a man aged 18 to 29 with HIV. Both conserved end residues are part of each CDR3. The D gene is left open where the match is weak. Not all rows give a size; the values are once, few, many and, for expanded clones, a class.

TRBJ1-3,once,.,TRBV6-6,TGTGCCAGCAGTTACCCGGACAGCGGAAACACCATATATTTT,CASSYPDSGNTIYF
TRBJ2-1,.,TRBD2,TRBV9,TGTGCCAGCGCCCTAGCGGGGCATAATGAGCAGTTCTTC,CASALAGHNEQFF
TRBJ1-1,.,.,TRBV6-6,TGTGCCAGCAGTTCTTCTGCAGGGGAAACTGAAGCTTTCTTT,CASSSSAGETEAFF
TRBJ1-3,few,.,TRBV7-9,TGTGCCAGCAGCTTAATTCGATCGTTCGGAAACACCATATATTTT,CASSLIRSFGNTIYF
TRBJ2-7,.,.,TRBV29-1,TGCAGCGTCGGACAGAGCTCCTACGAGCAGTACTTC,CSVGQSSYEQYF
TRBJ2-5,.,TRBD1,TRBV5-1,TGCGCCAGCAGCTCCGGGACAGATCAAGAGACCCAGTACTTC,CASSSGTDQETQYF
TRBJ1-2,few,.,TRBV21-1,TGTGCCAGCAGCAAAGTAGGTCCGTTGGGCGATGGCTACACCTTC,CASSKVGPLGDGYTF
TRBJ2-7,once,.,TRBV15,TGTGCCACCAGCAGAGTAGATAGCTACGAGCAGTACTTC,CATSRVDSYEQYF
TRBJ1-6,.,.,TRBV5-5,TGTGCCAGCAGCCCTAACAGGGACTCCTATAATTCACCCCTCCACTTT,CASSPNRDSYNSPLHF
TRBJ2-7,.,TRBD1,TRBV27,TGTGCCAGCAGTTTACGGGACAGGGGATACGAGCAGTACTTC,CASSLRDRGYEQYF
TRBJ1-3,few,TRBD1,TRBV6-1,TGTGCCAGCAGTGGAACCCGACAGGGGGCTAACGGAAACACCATATATTTT,CASSGTRQGANGNTIYF